Each of the 8 T cell receptor beta chains below was sequenced from the same sample in a study of T cells in Graves' hyperthyroidism and ophthalmopathy. Using RNA transcripts as the source, TCR beta CDR3 regions were amplified. The primer set for the first-round RT-PCR of the TCR CDR3 was HTBI. TCRdb called the multiplex PCR reads again in MiXCR, with one record for every CDR3 protein. The sample records roughly 720,000 distinct CDR3 sequences, roughly 17% being singletons. Sequencing was done on a sample of blood. Receptors were obtained from a man aged 45-65 years with Graves' hyperthyroidism.

The chain links TRBV2 to TRBJ2-1, with TRBD2 matching 8 bases. In germline, CDR1 is SNHLY, CDR2 FYNNEI. The CDR3 is made up of 13 amino acids. The trim removed 2 bases at V and 10 bases at J, leaving 4 bases unmatched. The chain's CDR3 is CASSERREGEQFF. DNA of the CDR3: TGTGCCAGCAGTGAACGTCGGGAGGGCGAGCAGTTCTTC.

This clonotype has a count of ten or more. This chain uses TRBV20-1 with TRBJ2-5, with TRBD1 matching over 7 bases. Germline CDR1 is DFQATT and CDR2 is SNEGSKA (reference sequence). The CDR3 has 15 residues. V lost 6 bases and J lost 3; bases outside the gene matches: 13. CDR3 region: CSAPEVRGPKETQYF. CDR3 in DNA: TGCAGTGCGCCGGAAGTGAGGGGGCCGAAAGAGACCCAGTACTTC.

This clonotype was detected ten times or more. This sequence joins TRBV11-2 and TRBJ1-1, with D maybe TRBD1 (5 bases). The CDR3 spans 13 residues. The germline V gene encodes CDR1 SGHAT and CDR2 FQNNGV. The V end was cut by 6 bases, the J end by 1 base, with 9 bases between. The CDR3, as DNA: TGTGCCAGCAGACAGGACGGGAACACTGAAGCTTTCTTT. Amino acids: CASRQDGNTEAFF.

V usage is TRBV14 and J usage is TRBJ1-6, with D tentatively TRBD1 (6 bases). Germline CDR1 reads SGHDN; CDR2 reads FVKESK. This CDR3 spans 15 amino acids. Between the trimmed V and J ends, which lost 4 bases and 7 bases, there was a span of 14 bases. CDR3 sequence (DNA): TGTGCCAGCAGCCTATGGACGGGGGCGAATTCACCCCTCCACTTT. Amino acids: CASSLWTGANSPLHF.

This clonotype was detected many times. The chain links TRBV5-1 to TRBJ2-7; TRBD1 matches 7 bases. With V trimmed by 4 bases and J by 2 bases, 12 bases remained unmatched. This CDR3 comprises 16 residues. Germline lookup yields CDR1 SGHRS and CDR2 YFSETQ. The CDR3: CASSREVGGKPYEQYF. The CDR3, as DNA: TGCGCCAGCAGCCGCGAAGTAGGGGGCAAACCCTACGAGCAGTACTTC.

This clonotype came up a few times. The chain employs TRBV29-1 and TRBJ2-6; TRBD1 agrees at 10 bases. V was pared by 0 bases and J by 2 bases, with 10 bases of the junction left unmatched. The germline V gene encodes CDR1 SQVTM and CDR2 ANQGSEA. CDR3 length: 19 residues. The CDR3 DNA is TGCAGCGTTGAAGACTCCGGGACAGGGGATTCGGCTGGGGCCAACGTCCTGACTTTC. This sequence encodes CSVEDSGTGDSAGANVLTF. The full variable domain, in which reference TRBV29-1 and TRBJ2-6 provide the parts outside the CDR3, is SAVISQKPSRDICQRGTSLTIQCQVDSQVTMMFWYRQQPGQSLTLIATANQGSEATYESGFVIDKFPISRPNLTFSTLTVSNMSPEDSSIYLCSVEDSGTGDSAGANVLTFGAGSRLTVL.

The chain carries TRBV9 and TRBJ2-2; tentatively, D is TRBD1 or TRBD2 (6 bases each). The V and J ends lost 1 base and 1 base respectively, with 8 bases between them. Per the germline V gene, CDR1 is SGDLS and CDR2 is YYNGEE. This CDR3 region has 15 residues. The CDR3 reads CASSVRGQNTGELFF. CDR3 in DNA: TGTGCCAGCAGCGTACGGGGGCAGAACACCGGGGAGCTGTTTTTT. Full variable domain (outside the CDR3, taken from reference TRBV9 and TRBJ2-2): DSGVTQTPKHLITATGQRVTLRCSPRSGDLSVYWYQQSLDQGLQFLIQYYNGEERAKGNILERFSAQQFPDLHSELNLSSLELGDSALYFCASSVRGQNTGELFFGEGSRLTVL.

The V and J genes are TRBV20-1 and TRBJ1-5; D gene ambiguous. V lost 1 base and J 6 bases, leaving 13 bases between the germline ends. Germline V gene sequence: CDR1 DFQATT, CDR2 SNEGSKA (reference sequence). The CDR3 spans 14 residues. Here the CDR3 reads CSARVPSFGQPQHF. The CDR3 DNA follows: TGCAGTGCTAGAGTCCCCTCTTTCGGTCAGCCCCAGCATTTT.